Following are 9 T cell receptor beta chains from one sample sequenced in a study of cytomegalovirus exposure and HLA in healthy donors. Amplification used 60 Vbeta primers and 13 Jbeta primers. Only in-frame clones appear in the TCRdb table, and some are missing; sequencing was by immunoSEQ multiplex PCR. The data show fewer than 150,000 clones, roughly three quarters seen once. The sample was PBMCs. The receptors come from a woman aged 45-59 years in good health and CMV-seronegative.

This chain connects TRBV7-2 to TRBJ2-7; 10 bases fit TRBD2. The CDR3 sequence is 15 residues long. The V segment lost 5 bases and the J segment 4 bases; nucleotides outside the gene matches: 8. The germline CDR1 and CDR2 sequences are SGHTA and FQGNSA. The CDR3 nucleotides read TGTGCCAGCAGCCTCCGGACTAGCGGACTTTACGAGCAGTACTTC. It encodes CASSLRTSGLYEQYF.

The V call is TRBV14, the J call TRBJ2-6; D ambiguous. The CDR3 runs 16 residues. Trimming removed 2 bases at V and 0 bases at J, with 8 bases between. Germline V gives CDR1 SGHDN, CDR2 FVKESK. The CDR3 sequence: CASSQTLGSGANVLTF. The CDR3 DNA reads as TGTGCCAGCAGCCAAACCCTAGGCTCTGGGGCCAACGTCCTGACTTTC.

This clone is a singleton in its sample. For the CDR3, the DNA is TGTGCCAGCAGCTTAGCGCCCTCTGGACTAGGCCAAGAGACCCAGTACTTC. Residues: CASSLAPSGLGQETQYF. The chain joins TRBV7-2 to TRBJ2-5; 7 nucleotides match TRBD2. Germline V gene lookup returns CDR1 SGHTA and CDR2 FQGNSA. The V segment lost 0 bases and the J segment 1 base; nucleotides outside the gene matches: 8. This CDR3 is built from 17 residues.

This CDR3 reads CASNYGLATGELFF. The CDR3, as DNA: TGTGCCAGCAACTATGGGCTAGCCACCGGGGAGCTGTTTTTT. This chain uses TRBV2 with TRBJ2-2; TRBD2 is a possible D gene (5 bases). The CDR3 has 14 amino acids. V was shortened by 7 bases and J by 4 bases, with 13 bases between the two germline ends. Germline lookup yields CDR1 SNHLY and CDR2 FYNNEI.

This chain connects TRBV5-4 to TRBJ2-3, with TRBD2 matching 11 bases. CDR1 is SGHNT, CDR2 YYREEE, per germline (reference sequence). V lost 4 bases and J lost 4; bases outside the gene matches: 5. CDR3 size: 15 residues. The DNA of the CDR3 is TGTGCCAGCAGCCTAATAGCGGGGGGGCCAGATACGCAGTATTTT. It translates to CASSLIAGGPDTQYF.

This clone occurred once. As DNA, the CDR3 is TGTGCCAGCAGCTCCCAGTGGGACAGGGGGCATCTAGAGCAGTACTTC. It is translated as CASSSQWDRGHLEQYF. The rearrangement joins TRBV5-5 to TRBJ2-7; 12 bases agree with TRBD1. This CDR3 contains 16 residues. The V gene end was trimmed by 3 bases and the J gene end by 7 bases; junction bases not matched to a gene: 11. Per the germline V gene, CDR1 is SGHKS and CDR2 is YYEKEE (reference sequence). Combining the CDR3 with reference TRBV5-5 and TRBJ2-7 gives the whole variable domain DAGVTQSPTHLIKTRGQQVTLRCSPISGHKSVSWYQQVLGQGPQFIFQYYEKEERGRGNFPDRFSARQFPNYSSELNVNALLLGDSALYLCASSSQWDRGHLEQYFGPGTRLTVT.

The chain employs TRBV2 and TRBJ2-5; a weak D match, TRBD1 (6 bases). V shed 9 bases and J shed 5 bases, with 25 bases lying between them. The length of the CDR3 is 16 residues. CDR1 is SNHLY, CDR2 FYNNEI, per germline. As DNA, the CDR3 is TGTGCCAGTTACTCGGATAACCGGGACATGCACGAGACCCAGTACTTC. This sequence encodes CASYSDNRDMHETQYF.

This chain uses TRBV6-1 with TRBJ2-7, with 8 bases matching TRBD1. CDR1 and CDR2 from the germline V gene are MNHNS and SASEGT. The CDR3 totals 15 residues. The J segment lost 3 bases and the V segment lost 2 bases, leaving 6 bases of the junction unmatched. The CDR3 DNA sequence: TGTGCCAGCAGTGAAACCCCGGACAGGGACTACGAGCAGTACTTC. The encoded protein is CASSETPDRDYEQYF.

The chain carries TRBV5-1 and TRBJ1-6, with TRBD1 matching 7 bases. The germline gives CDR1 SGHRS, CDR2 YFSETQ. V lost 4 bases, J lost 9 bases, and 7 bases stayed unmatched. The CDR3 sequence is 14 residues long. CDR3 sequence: CASSTGQESSPLHF. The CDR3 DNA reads TGCGCCAGCAGCACTGGACAGGAAAGTTCACCCCTCCACTTT. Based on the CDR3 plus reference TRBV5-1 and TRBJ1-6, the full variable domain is KAGVTQTPRYLIKTRGQQVTLSCSPISGHRSVSWYQQTPGQGLQFLFEYFSETQRNKGNFPGRFSGRQFSNSRSEMNVSTLELGDSALYLCASSTGQESSPLHFGNGTRLTVT.